This TCR beta chain was identified during a study of identical twins. Details on this clonotype: The antigen is not known. A junction end diverges from the germline sequence, so it may reflect a read error.

MiXCR, run by TCRdb on the 5' RACE reads, gives a single entry per CDR3 protein. The profile shows 1.5 million to 2 million distinct CDR3 sequences, more than 30% of them singletons. General study results and limits: Out-of-frame alpha sequences shared by twins showed excess low generation probability. Diverse VJ usage suggested most zero-insertion clonotypes were not invariant T cells. Whereas memory repertoires showed no such difference, abundant cord blood beta clonotypes carried fewer insertions. Weaker excess sharing between twins was seen in beta out-of-frame sequences.

This sequence was found in a newborn girl in good health. The sample consisted of cord blood.

The CDR3 nucleotides are TGCAGCGCTAGAGATCGAAAAAGGAGGTCCCAAGAGACCCAGTTCTTC. It encodes CSARDRKRRSQETQFF. The chain recombines TRBV20-1 with TRBJ2-1; a weak D match, TRBD2 (5 bases). Germline assignment: CDR1 DFQATT and CDR2 SNEGSKA (reference sequence). This CDR3 has 16 residues.